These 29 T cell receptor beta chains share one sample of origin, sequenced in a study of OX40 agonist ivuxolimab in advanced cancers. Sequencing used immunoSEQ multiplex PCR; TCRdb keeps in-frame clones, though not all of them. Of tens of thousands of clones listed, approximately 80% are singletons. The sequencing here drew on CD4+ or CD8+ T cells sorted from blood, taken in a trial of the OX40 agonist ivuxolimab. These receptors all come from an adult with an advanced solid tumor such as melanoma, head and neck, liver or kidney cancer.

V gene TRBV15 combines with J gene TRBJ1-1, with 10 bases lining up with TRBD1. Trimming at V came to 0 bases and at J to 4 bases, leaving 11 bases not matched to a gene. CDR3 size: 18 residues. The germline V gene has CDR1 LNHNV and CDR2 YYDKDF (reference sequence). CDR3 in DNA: TGTGCCACCAGCAGAGATAGGGCCGCCCGGACAGGGGGCACTGAAGCTTTCTTT. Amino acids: CATSRDRAARTGGTEAFF.

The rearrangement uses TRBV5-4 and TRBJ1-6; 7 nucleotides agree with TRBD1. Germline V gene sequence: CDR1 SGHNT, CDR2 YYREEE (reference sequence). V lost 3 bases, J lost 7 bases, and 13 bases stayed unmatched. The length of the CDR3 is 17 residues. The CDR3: CASSSMKGGQINSPLHF. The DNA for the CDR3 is TGTGCCAGCAGCTCTATGAAGGGGGGACAGATAAATTCACCCCTCCACTTT.

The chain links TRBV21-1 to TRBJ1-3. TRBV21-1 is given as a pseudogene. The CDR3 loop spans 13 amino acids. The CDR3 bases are TGTGCCAGCAGCAAGAAACGGGAAAACACCATATATTTT. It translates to CASSKKRENTIYF.

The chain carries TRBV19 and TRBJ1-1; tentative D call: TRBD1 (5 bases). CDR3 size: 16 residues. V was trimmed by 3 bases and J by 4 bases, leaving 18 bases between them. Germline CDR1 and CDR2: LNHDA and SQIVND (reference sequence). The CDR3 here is CASSMRLGPGFTEAFF. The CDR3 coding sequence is TGTGCCAGTAGTATGCGATTGGGACCAGGGTTCACTGAAGCTTTCTTT.

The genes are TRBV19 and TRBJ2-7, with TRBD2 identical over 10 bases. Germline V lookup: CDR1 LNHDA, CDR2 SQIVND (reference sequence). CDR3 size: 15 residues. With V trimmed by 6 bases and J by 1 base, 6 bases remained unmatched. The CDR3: CASSETSGQSYEQYF. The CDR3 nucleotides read TGTGCCAGTAGCGAGACTAGCGGGCAATCCTACGAGCAGTACTTC. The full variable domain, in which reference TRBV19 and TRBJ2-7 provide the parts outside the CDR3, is DGGITQSPKYLFRKEGQNVTLSCEQNLNHDAMYWYRQDPGQGLRLIYYSQIVNDFQKGDIAEGYSVSREKKESFPLTVTSAQKNPTAFYLCASSETSGQSYEQYFGPGTRLTVT.

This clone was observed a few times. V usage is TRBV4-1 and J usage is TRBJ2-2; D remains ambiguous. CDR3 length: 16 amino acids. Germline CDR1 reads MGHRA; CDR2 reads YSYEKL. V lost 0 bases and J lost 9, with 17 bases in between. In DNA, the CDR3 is TGCGCCAGCAGCCAAGACTGGTCAGTTACCTACCGGGAGCTGTTTTTT. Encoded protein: CASSQDWSVTYRELFF.

The CDR3 is CASSRTGRTNEKLFF. In DNA, the CDR3 is TGTGCCAGCAGCCGCACAGGGCGAACTAATGAAAAACTGTTTTTT. The rearrangement links TRBV7-8 to TRBJ1-4; D possibly corresponds to TRBD1 (6 bases). Trimming removed 5 bases from V and 1 base from J, with 11 bases in between. This CDR3 spans 15 amino acids. The germline V gene encodes CDR1 SGHVS and CDR2 FQNEAQ. Using reference TRBV7-8 and TRBJ1-4 for the parts outside the CDR3, the full variable domain is GAGVSQSPRYKVAKRGQDVALRCDPISGHVSLFWYQQALGQGPEFLTYFQNEAQLDKSGLPSDRFFAERPEGSVSTLKIQRTQQEDSAVYLCASSRTGRTNEKLFFGSGTQLSVL.

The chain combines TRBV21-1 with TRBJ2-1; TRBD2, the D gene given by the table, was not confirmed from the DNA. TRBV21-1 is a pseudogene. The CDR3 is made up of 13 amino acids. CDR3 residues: CASRGLADNEQFF. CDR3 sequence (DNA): TGTGCCAGCAGAGGACTAGCGGACAATGAGCAGTTCTTC.

The DNA of the CDR3 is TGCGCCAGCAGACTAGCGTCTCAGGATACGCAGTATTTT. Its protein is CASRLASQDTQYF. V gene TRBV5-1 combines with J gene TRBJ2-3; 7 nucleotides align to TRBD2. J was trimmed by 6 bases and V by 5 bases; bases with no gene match: 6. This CDR3 comprises 13 residues. Germline loops: CDR1 SGHRS, CDR2 YFSETQ.

The CDR3 bases are TGTGCCAGCAGTATTCAAGGGCAAGGGTCTGGGGCCAACGTCCTGACTTTC. Translated, it gives CASSIQGQGSGANVLTF. The V gene is TRBV27, the J gene TRBJ2-6; D is ambiguous. The CDR3 runs 17 residues. Trimming took off 5 bases at V and 1 base at J, with 15 bases between the two ends. Germline lookup yields CDR1 MNHEY and CDR2 SMNVEV (reference sequence).

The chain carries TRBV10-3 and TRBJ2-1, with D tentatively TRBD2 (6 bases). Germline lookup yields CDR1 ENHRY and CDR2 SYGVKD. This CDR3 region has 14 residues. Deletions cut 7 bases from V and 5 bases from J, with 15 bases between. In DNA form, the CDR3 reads TGTGCCATCACCGAGGGAAAGCGGGACAATGAGCAGTTCTTC. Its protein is CAITEGKRDNEQFF.

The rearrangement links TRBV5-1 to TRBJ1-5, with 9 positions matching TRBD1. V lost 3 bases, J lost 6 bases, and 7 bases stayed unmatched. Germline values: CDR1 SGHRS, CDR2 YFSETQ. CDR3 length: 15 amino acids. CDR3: CASSYGTGSSQPQHF. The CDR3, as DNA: TGCGCCAGCAGCTACGGGACAGGGTCGAGTCAGCCCCAGCATTTT.

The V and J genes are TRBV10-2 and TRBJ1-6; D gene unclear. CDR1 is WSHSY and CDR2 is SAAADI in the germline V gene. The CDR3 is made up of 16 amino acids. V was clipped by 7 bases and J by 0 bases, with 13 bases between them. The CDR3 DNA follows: TGCGCCAGCACTCCCAGGACTCCCTCCTATAATTCACCCCTCCACTTT. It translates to CASTPRTPSYNSPLHF.

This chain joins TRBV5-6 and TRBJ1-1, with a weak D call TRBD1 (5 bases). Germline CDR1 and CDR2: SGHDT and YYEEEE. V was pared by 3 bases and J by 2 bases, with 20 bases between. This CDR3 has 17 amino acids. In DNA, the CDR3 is TGTGCCAGCAGCTGGTATTTCGGGAGGGGACGAAACACTGAAGCTTTCTTT. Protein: CASSWYFGRGRNTEAFF.

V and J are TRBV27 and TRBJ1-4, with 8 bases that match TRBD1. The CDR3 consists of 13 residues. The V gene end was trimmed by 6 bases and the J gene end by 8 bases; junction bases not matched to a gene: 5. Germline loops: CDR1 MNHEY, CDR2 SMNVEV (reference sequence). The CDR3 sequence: CASRQGAREKLFF. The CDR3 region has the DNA TGTGCCAGCAGGCAGGGGGCGAGGGAAAAACTGTTTTTT.

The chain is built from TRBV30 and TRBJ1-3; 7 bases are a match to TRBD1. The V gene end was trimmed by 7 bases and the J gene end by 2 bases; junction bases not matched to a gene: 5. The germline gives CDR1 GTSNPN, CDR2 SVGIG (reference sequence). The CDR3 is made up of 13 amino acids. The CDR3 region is CASGQYPGNTIYF. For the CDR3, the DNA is TGTGCCTCGGGACAGTACCCTGGAAACACCATATATTTT. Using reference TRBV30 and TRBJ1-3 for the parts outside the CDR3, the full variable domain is SQTIHQWPATLVQPVGSPLSLECTVEGTSNPNLYWYRQAAGRGLQLLFYSVGIGQISSEVPQNLSASRPQDRQFILSSKKLLLSDSGFYLCASGQYPGNTIYFGEGSWLTVV.

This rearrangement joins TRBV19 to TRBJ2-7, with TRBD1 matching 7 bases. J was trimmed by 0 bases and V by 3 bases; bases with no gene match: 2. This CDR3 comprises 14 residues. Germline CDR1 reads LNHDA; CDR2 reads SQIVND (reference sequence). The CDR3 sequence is CASSIRDSSYEQYF. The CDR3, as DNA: TGTGCCAGTAGTATCCGGGACAGCTCCTACGAGCAGTACTTC.

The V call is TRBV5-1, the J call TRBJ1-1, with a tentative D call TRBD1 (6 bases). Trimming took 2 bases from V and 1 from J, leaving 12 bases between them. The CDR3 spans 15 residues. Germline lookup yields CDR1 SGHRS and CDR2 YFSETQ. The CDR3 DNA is TGCGCCAGCAGCTTATTCGGGGGCGCGAACACTGAAGCTTTCTTT. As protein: CASSLFGGANTEAFF.

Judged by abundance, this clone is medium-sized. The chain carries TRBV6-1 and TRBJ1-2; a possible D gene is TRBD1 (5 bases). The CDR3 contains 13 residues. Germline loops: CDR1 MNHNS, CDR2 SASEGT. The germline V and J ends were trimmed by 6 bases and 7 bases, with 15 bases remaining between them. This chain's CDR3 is CASSIDSSSGYTF. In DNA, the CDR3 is TGTGCCAGCAGCATCGACAGTTCGAGTGGCTACACCTTC.

The CDR3 DNA is TGTGCCTGGAGTGTACCCCTAGACCAAGAGACCCAGTACTTC. It yields the protein CAWSVPLDQETQYF. The chain employs TRBV30 and TRBJ2-5; the D is unclear. Per the germline V gene, CDR1 is GTSNPN and CDR2 is SVGIG (reference sequence). The CDR3 contains 14 residues. Trimming removed 0 bases at V and 0 bases at J, with 8 bases between.

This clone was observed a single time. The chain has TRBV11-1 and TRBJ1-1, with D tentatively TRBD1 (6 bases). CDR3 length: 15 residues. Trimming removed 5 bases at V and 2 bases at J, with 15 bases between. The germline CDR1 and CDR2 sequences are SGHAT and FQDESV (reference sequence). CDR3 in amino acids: CASSLPLGGNTEAFF. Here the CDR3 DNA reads TGTGCCAGCAGCCTACCGTTAGGGGGAAACACTGAAGCTTTCTTT.

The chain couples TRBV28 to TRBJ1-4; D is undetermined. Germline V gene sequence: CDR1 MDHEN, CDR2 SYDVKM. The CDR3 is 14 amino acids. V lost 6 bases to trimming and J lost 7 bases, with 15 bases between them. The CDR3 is CASRPDGSGEKLFF. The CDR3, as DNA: TGTGCCAGCAGGCCGGACGGGTCGGGTGAAAAACTGTTTTTT.

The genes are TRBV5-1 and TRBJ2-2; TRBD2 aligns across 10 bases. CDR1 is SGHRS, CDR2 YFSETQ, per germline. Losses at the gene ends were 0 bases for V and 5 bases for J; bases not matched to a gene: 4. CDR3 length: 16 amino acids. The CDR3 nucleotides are TGCGCCAGCAGCTTGGCTAGCGGGAGTCGGACCGGGGAGCTGTTTTTT. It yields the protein CASSLASGSRTGELFF.

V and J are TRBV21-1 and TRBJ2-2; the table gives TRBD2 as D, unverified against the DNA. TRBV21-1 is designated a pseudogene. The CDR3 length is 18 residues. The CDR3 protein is CASTKGTSGRTVTGELFF. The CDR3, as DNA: TGTGCCAGCACCAAGGGGACTAGCGGGAGAACGGTCACCGGGGAGCTGTTTTTT.

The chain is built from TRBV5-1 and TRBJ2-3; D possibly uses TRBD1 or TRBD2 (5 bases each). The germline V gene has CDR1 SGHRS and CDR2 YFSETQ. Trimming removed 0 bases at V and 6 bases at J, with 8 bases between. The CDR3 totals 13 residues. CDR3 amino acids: CASSLGEGDTQYF. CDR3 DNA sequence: TGCGCCAGCAGCTTGGGAGAGGGGGATACGCAGTATTTT.

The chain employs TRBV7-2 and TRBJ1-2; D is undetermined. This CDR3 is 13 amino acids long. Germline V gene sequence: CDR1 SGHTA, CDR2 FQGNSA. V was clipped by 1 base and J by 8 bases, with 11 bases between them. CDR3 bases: TGTGCCAGCAGCTTAGGACCGGGAAAGGGCTACACCTTC. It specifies CASSLGPGKGYTF.

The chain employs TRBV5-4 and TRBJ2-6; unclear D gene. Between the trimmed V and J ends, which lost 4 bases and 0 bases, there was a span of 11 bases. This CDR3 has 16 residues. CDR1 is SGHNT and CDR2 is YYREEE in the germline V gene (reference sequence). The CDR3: CASSPRESSGANVLTF. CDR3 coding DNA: TGTGCCAGCAGCCCACGAGAGAGCTCTGGGGCCAACGTCCTGACTTTC.

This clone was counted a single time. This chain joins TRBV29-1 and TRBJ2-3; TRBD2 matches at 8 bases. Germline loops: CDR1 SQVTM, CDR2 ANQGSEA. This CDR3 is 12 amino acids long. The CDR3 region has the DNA TGCAGTGTGACTAGCGGCACAGATACGCAGTATTTT. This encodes CSVTSGTDTQYF.

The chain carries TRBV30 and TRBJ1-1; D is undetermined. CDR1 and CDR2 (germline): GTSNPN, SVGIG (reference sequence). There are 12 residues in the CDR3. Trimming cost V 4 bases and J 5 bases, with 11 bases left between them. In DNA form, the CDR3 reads TGTGCCTGGAAGAGGACCCAGACTGAAGCTTTCTTT. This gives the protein CAWKRTQTEAFF.